The 5 T cell receptor beta chains presented below share a single source sample, sequenced in a study of blood T cell repertoires in COVID-19. Measured with immunoSEQ multiplex PCR; TCRdb has only the in-frame clones, and not every one. In the table there are about 85,000 clones, around 90% of which are singletons. Sequencing used peripheral blood. The receptors come from a woman over 75 with active or convalescent COVID-19.

The V gene is TRBV19, the J gene TRBJ2-1, with 9 bases matching TRBD1. Germline assignment: CDR1 LNHDA and CDR2 SQIVND (reference sequence). There are 17 residues in the CDR3. Unmatched junction bases numbered 10, after V lost 3 bases and J lost 4 bases. The CDR3 DNA sequence: TGTGCCAGTAGTATTTCCCCACAGGGGGCTCTGTACAATGAGCAGTTCTTC. This encodes CASSISPQGALYNEQFF.

This clone was seen only a few times. The CDR3 coding sequence is TGTGCCAGCAGCCCAGCGGGCGGGAACGCTGGGGGCTACACCTTC. Its translation: CASSPAGGNAGGYTF. The gene calls are TRBV5-4 and TRBJ1-2; no reliable D call. Germline V gene sequence: CDR1 SGHNT, CDR2 YYREEE (reference sequence). V lost 4 bases and J lost 8, with 21 bases in between. The CDR3 runs to 15 residues. The entire variable domain, with the rest obtained from reference TRBV5-4 and TRBJ1-2, is as follows: ETGVTQSPTHLIKTRGQQVTLRCSSQSGHNTVSWYQQALGQGPQFIFQYYREEENGRGNFPPRFSGLQFPNYSSELNVNALELDDSALYLCASSPAGGNAGGYTFGSGTRLTVV.

This clone was recorded a few times. The CDR3 bases are TGCAGTGCTAGTTGGGACAGGGGAAAAGGCTACACCTTC. This codes for CSASWDRGKGYTF. The genes are TRBV20-1 and TRBJ1-2; 10 bases fit TRBD1. V was pared by 3 bases and J by 8 bases, with 6 bases of the junction left unmatched. Germline lookup yields CDR1 DFQATT and CDR2 SNEGSKA (reference sequence). The CDR3 sequence is 13 residues long.

This rearrangement joins TRBV5-8 to TRBJ2-4, with 9 bases that match TRBD1. V shed 1 base and J 1 base; nucleotides not matched to a gene: 12. This CDR3 has 19 amino acids. Germline V CDR1 and CDR2: SGHTS, YDEGEE. Written as DNA, the CDR3 is TGTGCCAGCAGCTTGCCGGTGAGGTGGACAGGGGTGGCCAAAAACATTCAGTACTTC. The encoded protein is CASSLPVRWTGVAKNIQYF.

This rearrangement joins TRBV2 to TRBJ2-2; TRBD1 might be the D (6 bases). This CDR3 comprises 13 residues. V shed 8 bases and J shed 5 bases, with 12 bases lying between them. Germline V gene lookup returns CDR1 SNHLY and CDR2 FYNNEI. CDR3 residues: CASGQGWTGELFF. For the CDR3, the DNA is TGTGCCAGCGGTCAGGGGTGGACCGGGGAGCTGTTTTTT.